Presented here are 6 T cell receptor beta chains from one specimen sequenced in a study of T cell repertoires in aging, cancer and after chemotherapy. Rearranged V-D-J TRB sequences were amplified with a mixed TRB-A/B primer pool. TCRdb re-called the multiplex PCR reads with MiXCR, one entry per CDR3 protein. The sample lists more than 4,000 distinct CDR3 sequences; about 33% were seen once. Peripheral blood genomic DNA, not sorted cells or RNA, was the template. Sequenced material: blood. Receptors originate from a human donor with a blood cancer.

The sample holds a few counts of this clonotype. CDR3 protein: CASSLGLAVTDTQYF. The CDR3 DNA sequence: TGTGCCAGCAGCCTAGGACTAGCGGTCACAGATACGCAGTATTTT. The genes are TRBV7-6 and TRBJ2-3; the match to TRBD2 covers 10 bases. This CDR3 is built from 15 residues. CDR1 is SGHVS, CDR2 FNYEAQ, per germline. The trim removed 5 bases at V and 2 bases at J, leaving 4 bases unmatched.

The chain uses TRBV7-9 and TRBJ2-7, with D perhaps matching TRBD1 (6 bases). CDR3 length equals 12 residues. Germline lookup yields CDR1 SEHNR and CDR2 FQNEAQ (reference sequence). Trimming stripped 3 bases from V and 5 bases from J, with 8 bases between. CDR3 in amino acids: CASSFTGNEQYF. In DNA form, the CDR3 reads TGTGCCAGCAGCTTTACAGGGAACGAGCAGTACTTC.

A remark on this clonotype: A much larger clone lies a single base off, so this may be a read error. In DNA form, the CDR3 reads TGTGCCAGCAGTTACGGGAGGGGGTTTCATGGTTTACCCCTCCACTTT. Its translation: CASSYGRGFHGLPLHF. V is TRBV6-1 and J is TRBJ1-6; weak D call: TRBD1 (6 bases). Germline CDR1 is MNHNS and CDR2 is SASEGT. The CDR3 has 16 amino acids. Trimming took 5 bases from V and 12 from J, leaving 23 bases between them.

The V and J genes are TRBV20-1 and TRBJ1-1; D perhaps matches TRBD1 (5 bases). Trimming pared 1 base from V and 4 bases from J, leaving 7 bases between. This CDR3 has 12 residues. Germline CDR1 and CDR2: DFQATT and SNEGSKA (reference sequence). The CDR3 coding sequence is TGCAGTGCTAGAGGGGGGATCACTGAAGCTTTCTTT. Its translation: CSARGGITEAFF.

This clonotype occurred a few times. A junction boundary mismatches the germline segment, possibly from a read error. The J gene is TRBJ1-5, the V gene TRBV19; D is undetermined. This CDR3 contains 15 residues. CDR1 is LNHDA and CDR2 is SQIVND in the germline V gene (reference sequence). DNA for the CDR3: TGTGCCAGTAGTGTAGAAGGGAGACTAGGTCAGCCCCAGCATTTT. It codes for CASSVEGRLGQPQHF.

The chain links TRBV12-3 or TRBV12-4 to TRBJ2-3, with D hard to call. The CDR3 consists of 12 residues. V was clipped by 6 bases and J by 3 bases, with 7 bases between them. In DNA, the CDR3 is TGTGCCAGCAGGGGCCTGACAGATACGCAGTATTTT. Translated, it gives CASRGLTDTQYF.